This is a list of T cell receptor beta chains from one sample in a study of T cells in Graves' hyperthyroidism and ophthalmopathy. TCRdb passed the multiplex PCR reads through MiXCR, listing each CDR3 protein once. The data contain about 300,000 distinct CDR3 sequences, approximately 19% of them singletons. Sequenced: blood. The receptors stem from a man aged 50-59 years with Graves' ophthalmopathy. The CDR3 runs from the conserved cysteine through the conserved F or W. A D gene is named only where the DNA matches it firmly. The listing skips clone size in some rows; elsewhere it reads once, few, many or a size class.

j_gene | v_gene | d_gene | abundance | CDR3aa | CDR3nt
TRBJ1-3 | TRBV2 | - | many | CASSGGDFSGNTIYF | TGTGCCAGCAGTGGAGGGGACTTCTCTGGAAACACCATATATTTT
TRBJ1-6 | TRBV28 | - | many | CASSPTRGSSYNSPLHF | TGTGCCAGCAGCCCGACAAGGGGAAGCTCCTATAATTCACCCCTCCACTTT
TRBJ2-7 | TRBV4-1 | TRBD1 | - | CASSQDRGQGFHEQYF | TGCGCCAGCAGCCAAGATCGGGGACAGGGGTTCCACGAGCAGTACTTC
TRBJ2-4 | TRBV7-2 | TRBD2 | many | CASSIAGGRNIQYF | TGTGCCAGCAGCATAGCGGGAGGGAGGAACATTCAGTACTTC
TRBJ1-2 | TRBV28 | TRBD1 | few | CASRTTGGNYGYTF | TGTGCCAGCAGAACGACAGGGGGTAACTATGGCTACACCTTC
TRBJ2-1 | TRBV7-3 | TRBD2 | many | CASSLGPTSGGNNEQFF | TGTGCCAGCAGCTTGGGGCCGACTAGCGGGGGGAACAATGAGCAGTTCTTC
TRBJ2-1 | TRBV24-1 | - | few | CATSVVGQRGYNEQFF | TGTGCCACCAGTGTGGTTGGGCAGAGGGGTTACAATGAGCAGTTCTTC
TRBJ1-4 | TRBV5-5 | - | many | CASSPGGGPTNEKLFF | TGTGCCAGCAGCCCGGGCGGGGGCCCCACTAATGAAAAACTGTTTTTT
TRBJ2-1 | TRBV3-1 | - | many | CASSQSWVYNEQFF | TGTGCCAGCAGCCAAAGTTGGGTTTACAATGAGCAGTTCTTC
TRBJ2-1 | TRBV7-2 | TRBD2 | many | CATTWRRLAVGGEQFF | TGTGCCACCACCTGGAGGCGGCTAGCGGTCGGTGGTGAGCAGTTCTTC
TRBJ2-7 | TRBV20-1 | - | - | CSARDRRGLPEQYF | TGCAGTGCTAGAGATCGGAGAGGGCTTCCCGAGCAGTACTTC
TRBJ2-4 | TRBV6-2/TRBV6-3 | TRBD2 | - | CASRTAGGAQNIQYF | TGTGCCAGCAGAACTGCGGGGGGGGCTCAAAACATTCAGTACTTC
TRBJ2-5 | TRBV10-3 | - | - | CAISAGLSETQYF | TGTGCCATCAGTGCCGGGCTCTCAGAGACCCAGTACTTC
TRBJ2-5 | TRBV12-3/TRBV12-4 | - | - | CASSMGVQETQYF | TGTGCCAGCAGTATGGGAGTCCAAGAGACCCAGTACTTC
TRBJ2-3 | TRBV7-8 | TRBD2 | many | CASSPRSSGTDTQYF | TGTGCCAGCAGCCCGCGTTCTAGCGGGACAGATACGCAGTATTTT
TRBJ2-3 | TRBV11-2 | - | many | CASSLRQAGGTDTQYF | TGTGCCAGCAGCCTTAGGCAAGCGGGCGGCACAGATACGCAGTATTTT
TRBJ2-7 | TRBV11-1 | - | many | CASSLISSREQYF | TGTGCCAGCAGCCTTATTTCCAGTCGCGAGCAGTACTTC
TRBJ2-2 | TRBV11-2 | - | many | CASSPSNTGELFF | TGTGCCAGCAGCCCTTCAAACACCGGGGAGCTGTTTTTT
TRBJ1-2 | TRBV28 | TRBD1 | many | CAAKEGATSDGYTF | TGTGCCGCTAAGGAGGGGGCAACCTCGGATGGCTACACCTTC
TRBJ2-3 | TRBV5-8 | - | few | CASSFASENTQYF | TGTGCCAGCAGCTTTGCTAGCGAAAATACGCAGTATTTT
TRBJ1-3 | TRBV13 | - | many | CASSFQQAFSGNTIYF | TGTGCCAGCAGCTTTCAACAGGCCTTCTCTGGAAACACCATATATTTT
TRBJ2-1 | TRBV5-1 | TRBD1 | - | CASSPKPGRDRGSYNEQFF | TGCGCCAGCAGCCCCAAACCGGGACGGGACAGGGGATCCTACAATGAGCAGTTCTTC
TRBJ2-3 | TRBV27 | - | - | CASSLYGTDTQYF | TGTGCCAGCAGTTTATATGGAACAGATACGCAGTATTTT
TRBJ2-3 | TRBV15 | - | few | CATSSLRGSTDTQYF | TGTGCCACCAGCAGCCTTCGCGGGAGCACAGATACGCAGTATTTT
TRBJ2-1 | TRBV2 | - | - | CASSVESSYNEQFF | TGTGCCAGCAGTGTAGAGAGCTCCTACAATGAGCAGTTCTTC
TRBJ2-5 | TRBV12-3/TRBV12-4 | - | many | CASSLIGSEGETQYF | TGTGCCAGCAGTTTAATAGGATCGGAGGGAGAGACCCAGTACTTC
TRBJ1-5 | TRBV20-1 | - | few | CSARDSGNQPQHF | TGCAGTGCTAGAGATTCGGGAAATCAGCCCCAGCATTTT
TRBJ2-2 | TRBV12-3/TRBV12-4 | - | many | CASSFFRASLNTGELFF | TGTGCCAGCAGTTTTTTTCGGGCTAGCTTGAACACCGGGGAGCTGTTTTTT
TRBJ2-1 | TRBV6-1 | - | many | CASSNPRWESSYNEQFF | TGTGCCAGCTCGAATCCCCGGTGGGAGAGCTCCTACAATGAGCAGTTCTTC
TRBJ2-7 | TRBV20-1 | TRBD1 | - | CSAPVIVRDRPYEQYF | TGCAGTGCTCCAGTCATCGTACGGGACAGACCCTACGAGCAGTACTTC
TRBJ1-1 | TRBV7-3 | TRBD1 | few | CASSLGQGLTEAFF | TGTGCCAGCAGCCTCGGACAGGGGCTTACTGAAGCTTTCTTT
TRBJ2-1 | TRBV6-5 | - | - | CASSYIRTSHNEQFF | TGTGCCAGCAGTTACATTCGGACTTCCCACAATGAGCAGTTCTTC
TRBJ2-3 | TRBV2 | TRBD2 | many | CASVAPPLAGVPDTQYF | TGTGCCAGCGTCGCCCCCCCTCTAGCGGGCGTACCAGATACGCAGTATTTT
TRBJ1-1 | TRBV6-5 | - | many | CASSYSAGAYTEAFF | TGTGCCAGCAGTTACTCTGCAGGGGCGTATACTGAAGCTTTCTTT
TRBJ2-7 | TRBV5-1 | - | many | CASSLSQREQYF | TGCGCCAGCAGCTTATCCCAGCGGGAGCAGTACTTC
TRBJ1-6 | TRBV12-3/TRBV12-4 | - | - | CAGRAGRNSPLHF | TGTGCCGGTAGAGCAGGGCGAAATTCACCCCTCCACTTT
TRBJ2-5 | TRBV7-9 | - | many | CASSLPHQAQYF | TGTGCCAGCAGCCTTCCCCATCAGGCCCAGTACTTC
TRBJ2-1 | TRBV28 | - | - | CASRAGVSYNEQFF | TGTGCCAGCAGGGCCGGGGTCTCCTACAATGAGCAGTTCTTC
TRBJ2-3 | TRBV6-2/TRBV6-3 | - | - | CASSTPPAGTLSTGTQYF | TGTGCCAGCAGTACTCCTCCCGCCGGGACACTTAGCACAGGTACGCAGTATTTT
TRBJ1-5 | TRBV4-1 | - | few | CASSQDNQPQHF | TGCGCCAGCAGCCAAGATAATCAGCCCCAGCATTTT
TRBJ2-3 | TRBV9 | TRBD2 | - | CASSITSGSLDTQYF | TGTGCCAGCAGCATCACTAGCGGGAGTTTAGATACGCAGTATTTT
TRBJ1-3 | TRBV30 | - | - | CAWSVGGSGNTIYF | TGTGCCTGGAGCGTCGGGGGCTCTGGAAACACCATATATTTT
TRBJ2-7 | TRBV9 | - | - | CASSGIGPKGTYEQYF | TGTGCCAGCAGCGGGATAGGGCCTAAGGGAACCTACGAGCAGTACTTC
TRBJ2-5 | TRBV19 | TRBD1 | few | CASSIGQGAETQYF | TGTGCCAGTAGTATAGGACAGGGGGCAGAGACCCAGTACTTC
TRBJ1-5 | TRBV19 | TRBD1 | - | CASSEQGMGQPQHF | TGTGCCAGTAGTGAACAGGGGATGGGGCAGCCCCAGCATTTT
TRBJ1-3 | TRBV11-2 | - | many | CASSLDDYTIYF | TGTGCCAGCAGCTTAGACGATTACACCATATATTTT
TRBJ2-2 | TRBV28 | - | few | CASSSTSTGELFF | TGTGCCAGCAGTTCCACTAGCACCGGGGAGCTGTTTTTT
TRBJ2-5 | TRBV6-5 | TRBD1 | many | CASSYDRGPIETQYF | TGTGCCAGCAGTTACGACAGGGGGCCCATAGAGACCCAGTACTTC
TRBJ2-1 | TRBV19 | TRBD2 | - | CASRGLAGVNEQFF | TGTGCCAGTAGGGGACTAGCGGGAGTAAATGAGCAGTTCTTC
TRBJ1-3 | TRBV6-1 | TRBD1 | many | CASSNQGQIGNTIYF | TGTGCCAGCAGTAACCAGGGACAGATCGGAAACACCATATATTTT
TRBJ2-3 | TRBV20-1 | - | - | CSASLSLVRTDTQYF | TGCAGTGCTAGTTTGTCGCTAGTGCGCACAGATACGCAGTATTTT
TRBJ2-7 | TRBV20-1 | - | - | CSVGRSGEQYF | TGCAGTGTTGGCAGGTCCGGCGAGCAGTACTTC
TRBJ2-1 | TRBV9 | TRBD2 | - | CASSATSGKNNEQFF | TGTGCCAGCAGCGCGACTAGCGGGAAAAACAATGAGCAGTTCTTC
TRBJ1-2 | TRBV28 | TRBD1 | - | CASSSTGQVHGYTF | TGTGCCAGCAGCTCCACCGGACAGGTCCATGGCTACACCTTC
TRBJ2-5 | TRBV3-1 | - | many | CASSQDASSMQTQYF | TGTGCCAGCAGCCAAGATGCGTCTAGCATGCAGACCCAGTACTTC